Below, one T cell receptor (beta chain) is given with its context. The antigen remains unidentified. V lost 3 bases and J lost 2, with 11 bases in between. Germline V gene data show CDR1 as SEHNR and CDR2 as FQNEAQ (reference sequence). The CDR3 spans 14 residues. The sample comes from a study of siplizumab effects on memory and regulatory T cells. Findings of the study overall: Relative to controls at around 25%, mappable alloreactive CD4+ clones exhibited a mean Treg-derived proportion of approximately 70% with siplizumab. Significant reduction of alloreactive sequences traceable to unstimulated CD4+ memory cells was observed with siplizumab. Roughly 75-96% of proliferating CD4+ or CD8+ clones defied assignment to a naive or memory phenotype. Unstimulated subset assignment was obtained for only a minor fraction of alloreactive clones.

TCRdb's table, derived via immunoSEQ multiplex PCR, lists solely in-frame clones and lacks some. The table records some 97,000 clones, 92% of them present only once. The sample was Tregs sorted from blood. The chain uses TRBV7-9 and TRBJ2-7, with D possibly TRBD2 on 5 matching bases. The receptor comes from a human donor in good health. The CDR3 here is CASSFAGVTYEQYF. Written as DNA, the CDR3 is TGTGCCAGCAGCTTCGCCGGGGTGACCTACGAGCAGTACTTC.